A single sample gave rise to the 10 T cell receptor beta chains below, sequenced in a study of blood T cell repertoires in COVID-19. Produced via immunoSEQ multiplex PCR; TCRdb's table is partial and in-frame only. Altogether 100,000 to 150,000 clones are present, around 89% being singletons, with the ten largest covering 10%. Sequenced: peripheral blood. Every receptor here comes from a man over 45 with acute or convalescent COVID-19.

The CDR3 DNA sequence: TGTGCCACCAGCAGAGTCCACCTCCAGTTCGCTGAAGCTTTCTTT. Encoded protein: CATSRVHLQFAEAFF. The chain couples TRBV15 to TRBJ1-1, with D hard to call. Trimming pared 1 base from V and 6 bases from J, leaving 15 bases between. CDR1 LNHNV and CDR2 YYDKDF come from the germline V gene (reference sequence). The CDR3 has 15 amino acids.

The V call is TRBV28, the J call TRBJ2-3; D may be TRBD1 (6 bases). CDR3 length equals 16 residues. Trimming shortened V by 10 bases and J by 3 bases, and 23 bases separated the two germline ends. The germline gives CDR1 MDHEN, CDR2 SYDVKM. The CDR3 coding sequence is TGTGCCATCACAGGGTGGGCAGACAAAGCGACAGATACGCAGTATTTT. Its translation is CAITGWADKATDTQYF.

The chain joins TRBV7-8 to TRBJ1-5; 12 bases fit TRBD1. The CDR3 extends over 19 amino acids. Germline V CDR1 and CDR2: SGHVS, FQNEAQ. V shed 6 bases and J 1 base; nucleotides not matched to a gene: 13. The CDR3 loop reads CASSPRWDRGRRSNQPQHF. CDR3 nucleotides: TGTGCCAGCAGTCCAAGATGGGACAGGGGGCGGAGGAGCAATCAGCCCCAGCATTTT.

A few counts support this clone. This chain joins TRBV2 and TRBJ1-5; maybe TRBD1 (5 bases). This CDR3 has 12 residues. The V end lost 5 bases, the J end lost 11 bases, and 13 bases lay between the germline ends. Germline loops: CDR1 SNHLY, CDR2 FYNNEI. DNA of the CDR3: TGTGCCAGCAGTTACAGGTACCAAGCCCAGCATTTT. This codes for CASSYRYQAQHF.

The V gene is TRBV28, the J gene TRBJ2-5; D gene unclear. The CDR3 extends over 12 amino acids. Germline CDR1 reads MDHEN; CDR2 reads SYDVKM. V was trimmed by 5 bases and J by 0 bases, leaving 4 bases between them. The CDR3 loop reads CASSPYQETQYF. CDR3 bases: TGTGCCAGCAGTCCGTACCAAGAGACCCAGTACTTC.

The CDR3: CASSLARYNEQFF. The DNA of the CDR3 is TGTGCCAGCAGCTTAGCGAGGTACAATGAGCAGTTCTTC. V gene TRBV7-2 combines with J gene TRBJ2-1, with D unclear. Trimming shortened V by 0 bases and J by 4 bases, and 4 bases separated the two germline ends. In germline, CDR1 is SGHTA, CDR2 FQGNSA. There are 13 residues in the CDR3. The complete variable domain, with remaining parts taken from reference TRBV7-2 and TRBJ2-1, reads GAGVSQSPSNKVTEKGKDVELRCDPISGHTALYWYRQSLGQGLEFLIYFQGNSAPDKSGLPSDRFSAERTGGSVSTLTIQRTQQEDSAVYLCASSLARYNEQFFGPGTRLTVL.

This clone came up a few times. The chain employs TRBV10-3 and TRBJ1-2; D not certain. The CDR3 totals 12 residues. Trimming left V 11 bases short and J 0 bases short, with 10 bases between. CDR1 and CDR2 (germline): ENHRY, SYGVKD. CDR3 sequence (DNA): TGTGCCTCACAACGGGCTAACTATGGCTACACCTTC. As protein: CASQRANYGYTF.

The chain carries TRBV12-5 and TRBJ1-5; no definite D call. The V end was cut by 1 base, the J end by 5 bases, with 12 bases between. Germline CDR1 and CDR2: LGHNT and FRNRAP. The CDR3 covers 15 residues. CDR3 nucleotide sequence: TGTGCTAGTGGTTTGGCCGGTGCTGCTGATCAGCCCCAGCATTTT. This translates into CASGLAGAADQPQHF.

This clone has only one observation. The CDR3 sequence is CASSPIPGSEEVPGELFF. The CDR3 nucleotides read TGTGCCAGCAGCCCTATCCCGGGATCAGAGGAGGTTCCCGGGGAACTGTTTTTT. This rearrangement joins TRBV7-9 to TRBJ1-4, with D unclear. CDR1 and CDR2 from the germline V gene are SEHNR and FQNEAQ (reference sequence). Trimming removed 5 bases from V and 12 bases from J, with 31 bases in between. The CDR3 spans 18 residues.

The rearrangement uses TRBV6-5 and TRBJ1-1; 8 bases map to TRBD1. CDR1 MNHEY and CDR2 SVGAGI come from the germline V gene. This CDR3 contains 14 residues. V trimming: 6 bases; J trimming: 7 bases; junction bases outside the gene matches: 10. The chain's CDR3 is CASSRPDREFEAFF. For the CDR3, the DNA is TGTGCCAGCAGCCGCCCGGACAGGGAGTTTGAAGCTTTCTTT.